This TCR beta chain was captured in a study of blood T cells in healthy people across ages (dated by TCRdb to the mid-2010s). Describing the broader study: Template switching captured roughly one uniquely barcoded TCR beta cDNA molecule per two T cells in model experiments. For two donors (one aged 18 to 29 and one aged 80 or older), the study analyzed two additional independent replicas of 1 million unique cDNA reads from the same blood draw. Donors of different ages were randomly distributed across sequencing lanes to avoid experimental bias. Age-related changes in TCR beta repertoire diversity were measured in the study by deep sequencing normalized with unique cDNA molecular identifiers. The donors were split into four age groups: young (average about 16 years), middle-aged (about 40), aged (approximately 60) and long-lived (approximately 89).

What the research found in general, with its limitations: Estimates of total diversity based on one million sequenced T cells were considered lower bounds and underestimates. Because profiling used bulk unsorted PBMCs, naive and antigen-experienced compartments could not be compared conclusively. As age increased, observed TCR beta diversity per million T cells dropped in a roughly linear way, and a significant reduction was already evident by age about 40. Donor CMV infection status was unknown, potentially confounding age-related changes in expanded clonotypes. The long-lived group showed more naive CD4+ T cells, fewer expanded clones and increased TCR diversity than the aged group, suggesting age selection. Observed TCR beta diversity correlated strongly with the percentage of naive T cells measured by flow cytometry.

With respect to this clonotype: The antigen this receptor binds is unknown. No base quality information exists; no much larger clone differs at one position.

Systemically healthy Caucasian individuals from Russia, some 36 in total and aged roughly 6 to 100 years, were included as donors. Each donor gave 8 to 10 milliliters of peripheral blood, collected into EDTA-treated Vacutainer tubes. Ficoll-Paque density-gradient centrifugation was used to isolate PBMCs, with at least 7 million obtained per sample. Total RNA, at least 6 micrograms per sample, was extracted from PBMCs with Trizol reagent. Naive CD45RAhigh/CD27high T cell percentages were measured by flow cytometry on a PBMC aliquot from every donor. The CDR3 numbers 19 residues from cysteine through phenylalanine. The sequence is cut down to CDR3 DNA, 57 bases in frame from base 1. According to the germline V gene (reference sequence), CDR1 reads SEHNR and CDR2 reads FQNEAQ. Trimming takes 1 base from V and 7 bases from J, and the germline ends sit 23 bases apart. The library was prepared using 5' RACE. Sequencing took place on an Illumina HiSeq 2500. A second PCR of about 6 to 11 cycles was performed with a sample-barcoded 5' primer and a J-beta primer mix. A template-switch 5' adaptor carrying 12 random nucleotides introduced a unique molecular identifier onto each TCR beta cDNA molecule. Each sample yielded at least 2.5 million CDR3-containing paired-end reads. The Mint cDNA synthesis kit, primed by a TRBC-specific oligonucleotide, was used to synthesize first-strand cDNA from all RNA. All cDNA was treated with uracil-DNA glycosylase and then went through a first 18-cycle PCR with the universal primers M1SS and BC2_uni_R. In the source study's methods: Each sample was normalized by randomly selecting 1 million high-quality reads, each carrying a distinct molecular identifier. Reads sharing molecular identifiers were discarded rather than binned into consensus sequences. MiTCR, run with a Q25 quality threshold and the strictest error-elimination algorithm, handled CDR3 identification, clonotype clustering and error correction. A nonparametric unseen species model using Euler transformation provided a lower-bound estimate of total TCR beta diversity. TCRdb reprocessing: public reads trimmed at Q25 with fastp, clones called with MiXCR, in-frame beta chains kept. Records with the same CDR3 protein are collapsed into one entry carrying the most frequent genes and DNA. TCRdb, rather than the study authors, made the V and J calls. This sample holds under 1,000,000 distinct CDR3 sequences; around 36% were observed only once. The biggest ten clones account for 10% to 15% of the sample.

What was sequenced was blood. The source of this sequence is a man younger than 35 in good health. The V gene is TRBV7-9 and the J gene is TRBJ1-6; no D gene can be assigned with confidence. The CDR3 protein is CASSLDFIGSDQKNSPLHF. The nucleotides are TGTGCCAGCAGCTTAGATTTTATAGGGAGTGATCAGAAGAATTCACCCCTCCACTTT.